This record concerns one T cell receptor (beta chain) sequence. The antigen is undetermined. The entry originates in a study of identical twins. Overall study findings and caveats: For out-of-frame alpha sequences shared by twins, low generation probability was in excess. Models underpredicted monozygotic twin sharing of out-of-frame TCR alpha. Reduced insertions were recorded for abundant cord blood beta clonotypes, with no such pattern in memory repertoires.

A universal primer site came from template switching; cDNA carried unique molecular identifiers. TCRdb redid the calling of the 5' RACE reads with MiXCR, one entry per CDR3 protein. The sample lists 420,000 or so distinct CDR3 sequences, under 20% occurring once. This CDR3 region has 14 residues. Germline V gene lookup returns CDR1 DFQATT and CDR2 SNEGSKA (reference sequence). The germline V and J ends were trimmed by 3 bases and 0 bases, with 9 bases remaining between them. The sequence was collected from a man over 45 in good health. The sample consisted of naive T cells sorted from blood. J is TRBJ1-5 and V is TRBV20-1; no clear D. The CDR3 region has the DNA TGCAGTGCTAGGAACTCGGGTAGCAATCAGCCCCAGCATTTT. Amino acids: CSARNSGSNQPQHF.